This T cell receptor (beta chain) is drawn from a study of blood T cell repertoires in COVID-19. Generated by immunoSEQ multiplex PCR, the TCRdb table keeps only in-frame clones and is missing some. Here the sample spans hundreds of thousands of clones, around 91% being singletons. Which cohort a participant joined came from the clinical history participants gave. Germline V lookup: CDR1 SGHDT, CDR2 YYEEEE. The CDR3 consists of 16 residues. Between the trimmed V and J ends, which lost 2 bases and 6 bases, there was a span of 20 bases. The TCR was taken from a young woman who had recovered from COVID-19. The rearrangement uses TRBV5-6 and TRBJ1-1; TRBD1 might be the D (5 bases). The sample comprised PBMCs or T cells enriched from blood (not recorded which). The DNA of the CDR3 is TGTGCCAGCAGCTTTCAATGGGACGGAGGGAGTTCTGAAGCTTTCTTT. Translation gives CASSFQWDGGSSEAFF.